This TCR beta chain was sequenced for a study of blood T cell repertoires in COVID-19. Across the whole study: Samples came from the United States, Italy and Spain, spanning acute and convalescent COVID-19. The analysed material was cDNA or gDNA that came from T cells, B-cell-depleted T cells, or PBMCs.

The table came from immunoSEQ multiplex PCR; TCRdb's copy has only in-frame clones and leaves some out. The sample carries almost 500,000 clones, less than 90% recorded once. Individuals drawn from some 25 US areas were roughly 18 to 89 years old. Cohort 3 donors counted as recovered after two negative PCRs, clearance, or resolved symptoms. CDR1 is SGHRS and CDR2 is YFSETQ in the germline V gene. V shed 3 bases and J shed 0 bases, with 11 bases lying between them. There are 15 residues in the CDR3. The clonotype comes from a woman aged 55 to 70 who had recovered from COVID-19. V gene TRBV5-1 combines with J gene TRBJ2-3; D is possibly TRBD1 (5 bases). Sample: PBMCs or T cells enriched from blood (not recorded which). Here the CDR3 DNA reads TGCGCCAGCAGCTCGGCCCAGGGAAGCACAGATACGCAGTATTTT. Amino acid sequence: CASSSAQGSTDTQYF.